This entry lists 21 T cell receptor beta chains sequenced from one sample in a study of cytomegalovirus exposure and HLA in healthy donors (dated by TCRdb to 2016 to 2017). Library method: the immunoSEQ multiplex PCR assay. What TCRdb holds here is the immuneACCESS table cut down to in-frame rearrangements. Part of the clones is not present; checked against another copy, under half of the missing clones reflect an unresolved V gene, and the others are unexplained. Here the sample has some 110,000 clones; 88% occur a single time. The top ten clones comprise approximately 2% of the sample. Sequenced material: PBMCs. The receptor set was obtained from a man younger than 35 in good health and CMV-seronegative.

The rearrangement uses TRBV11-2 and TRBJ2-1; 9 bases match TRBD2. The CDR3 covers 17 residues. The ends lost 6 bases at V and 0 bases at J; junction bases unmatched: 9. Germline assignment: CDR1 SGHAT and CDR2 FQNNGV. For the CDR3, the DNA is TGTGCCAGCAGTATAGGGGTTAGCGGGAGCTCCTACAATGAGCAGTTCTTC. It is translated as CASSIGVSGSSYNEQFF.

V and J are TRBV2 and TRBJ1-1; D is perhaps TRBD1 (5 bases). The length of the CDR3 is 13 residues. Trimming shortened V by 7 bases and J by 1 base, and 10 bases separated the two germline ends. Germline lookup yields CDR1 SNHLY and CDR2 FYNNEI. Here the CDR3 reads CASTGPRNTEAFF. Written as DNA, the CDR3 is TGTGCCAGCACAGGGCCTCGGAACACTGAAGCTTTCTTT.

The chain combines TRBV6-1 with TRBJ1-2; D might be TRBD1 (5 bases). V was pared by 1 base and J by 6 bases, with 24 bases between. CDR1 is MNHNS, CDR2 SASEGT, per germline. The CDR3 is 18 amino acids. The CDR3 bases are TGTGCCAGCAGTGAAGGCGGGACGAGGGTTGGGGGGAACCATGGCTACACCTTC. This encodes CASSEGGTRVGGNHGYTF.

This sequence joins TRBV5-4 and TRBJ2-7, with TRBD1 matching over 7 bases. The CDR3 loop spans 14 amino acids. With 4 bases clipped from V and 2 bases from J, the junction kept 6 bases outside the gene matches. Per germline, CDR1 SGHNT and CDR2 YYREEE (reference sequence). CDR3 sequence: CASSQNRGTYEQYF. CDR3 in DNA: TGTGCCAGCAGCCAAAACAGGGGAACCTACGAGCAGTACTTC.

The chain employs TRBV27 and TRBJ1-2, with D possibly matching TRBD1 (5 bases). V was pared by 0 bases and J by 7 bases, with 9 bases between. The CDR3 contains 13 residues. CDR1 and CDR2 (germline): MNHEY, SMNVEV (reference sequence). This CDR3 reads CASSLSEGSGYTF. The CDR3 nucleotides read TGTGCCAGCAGTTTATCGGAGGGGTCTGGCTACACCTTC.

This chain uses TRBV19 with TRBJ1-2; D unclear. Germline assignment: CDR1 LNHDA and CDR2 SQIVND (reference sequence). V lost 9 bases and J 10 bases, leaving 24 bases between the germline ends. The CDR3 runs to 14 residues. CDR3 protein: CASHDHGEGLDYTF. CDR3 sequence (DNA): TGTGCCAGCCACGATCACGGAGAAGGCTTGGACTACACCTTC.

This rearrangement joins TRBV5-4 to TRBJ1-2; 8 nucleotides match TRBD1. Germline-derived CDR1 and CDR2 are SGHNT and YYREEE (reference sequence). The CDR3 covers 16 residues. V lost 4 bases, J lost 2 bases, and 10 bases stayed unmatched. CDR3 amino acids: CASSPTRTGSNYGYTF. The CDR3 nucleotides read TGTGCCAGCAGCCCGACCCGGACAGGGTCCAACTATGGCTACACCTTC.

The chain recombines TRBV7-7 with TRBJ2-5; tentative D call: TRBD2 (6 bases). Looked up from germline, CDR1 is SSHAT and CDR2 is FNYEAQ (reference sequence). Trimming removed 5 bases at V and 9 bases at J, with 13 bases between. The CDR3 covers 12 residues. This chain's CDR3 is CASSPSSGAQYF. The CDR3 coding sequence is TGTGCCAGCAGCCCATCATCGGGAGCCCAGTACTTC.

V usage is TRBV30 and J usage is TRBJ1-1; D possibly corresponds to TRBD1 (6 bases). Trimming cost V 6 bases and J 4 bases, with 15 bases left between them. Germline V gene lookup returns CDR1 GTSNPN and CDR2 SVGIG (reference sequence). The length of the CDR3 is 13 residues. The CDR3 protein is CACTLQGITEAFF. The CDR3 bases are TGTGCCTGCACCCTACAGGGAATCACTGAAGCTTTCTTT.

The CDR3 nucleotides are TGTGCCAGCAGCGTAGCCCCCCAAACTAGCTCCGGCACAGATACGCAGTATTTT. This codes for CASSVAPQTSSGTDTQYF. V gene TRBV9 combines with J gene TRBJ2-3, with a weak D call TRBD2 (6 bases). The CDR3 totals 18 residues. Germline V CDR1 and CDR2: SGDLS, YYNGEE. The V end was cut by 0 bases, the J end by 1 base, with 18 bases between.

This clone turned up a few times. The V gene is TRBV2, the J gene TRBJ1-2, with 7 bases fitting TRBD1. Losses at the gene ends were 6 bases for V and 7 bases for J; bases not matched to a gene: 5. This CDR3 region has 12 residues. The germline V gene encodes CDR1 SNHLY and CDR2 FYNNEI. As DNA, the CDR3 is TGTGCCAGCAGAAACAGGGGTATTGGCTACACCTTC. Amino acid sequence: CASRNRGIGYTF.

This chain connects TRBV15 to TRBJ1-5, with D unclear. Germline CDR1 LNHNV, CDR2 YYDKDF (reference sequence). This CDR3 is built from 17 residues. The V gene lost 0 bases and the J gene lost 5 bases, with 17 bases spanning the gap. The CDR3 DNA is TGTGCCACCAGCAGAGATCGTTTGAGGTTTCCGGATCAGCCCCAGCATTTT. It yields the protein CATSRDRLRFPDQPQHF.

This sequence joins TRBV11-2 and TRBJ1-6; D remains ambiguous. Trimming removed 5 bases from V and 6 bases from J, with 8 bases in between. The CDR3 contains 13 residues. Germline-derived CDR1 and CDR2 are SGHAT and FQNNGV. CDR3 region: CASSPPGNSPLHF. The DNA of the CDR3 is TGTGCCAGCAGCCCCCCGGGTAATTCACCCCTCCACTTT. The entire variable domain, with the rest obtained from reference TRBV11-2 and TRBJ1-6, is as follows: EAGVAQSPRYKIIEKRQSVAFWCNPISGHATLYWYQQILGQGPKLLIQFQNNGVVDDSQLPKDRFSAERLKGVDSTLKIQPAKLEDSAVYLCASSPPGNSPLHFGNGTRLTVT.

CDR3 DNA sequence: TGTGCCAGCAGTCTCCTGGCGGGGGAGGACTATGGCTACACCTTC. This gives the protein CASSLLAGEDYGYTF. The gene calls are TRBV7-2 and TRBJ1-2; tentative D call: TRBD1 (5 bases). Per the germline V gene, CDR1 is SGHTA and CDR2 is FQGNSA. CDR3 length: 15 residues. The V end lost 6 bases, the J end lost 3 bases, and 17 bases lay between the germline ends.

In its sample, this clone was seen once. The J gene is TRBJ1-4, the V gene TRBV6-6; weak D call: TRBD1 (5 bases). The V end was cut by 2 bases, the J end by 6 bases, with 7 bases between. CDR3 length equals 13 residues. CDR1 is MNHNY and CDR2 is SVGAGI in the germline V gene (reference sequence). CDR3 region: CASSYRDYEKLFF. Written as DNA, the CDR3 is TGTGCCAGCAGTTACAGGGACTATGAAAAACTGTTTTTT.

V and J are TRBV28 and TRBJ2-2; D is perhaps TRBD1 (6 bases). The CDR3 runs 16 residues. Germline CDR1 and CDR2: MDHEN and SYDVKM. V was clipped by 2 bases and J by 11 bases, with 21 bases between them. CDR3 region: CASSLGGIQGPRELFF. The CDR3 DNA reads TGTGCCAGCAGTTTAGGAGGAATCCAGGGGCCTAGAGAGCTGTTTTTT.

This clone was counted a few times. This chain joins TRBV9 and TRBJ1-2, with 12 positions matching TRBD1. The CDR3 totals 13 residues. V was clipped by 3 bases and J by 8 bases; unmatched bases: 2. Germline V lookup: CDR1 SGDLS, CDR2 YYNGEE. The CDR3 nucleotides read TGTGCCAGCAGCGCCGGGACAGGGGGCGGCTACACCTTC. Residues: CASSAGTGGGYTF.

This chain connects TRBV28 to TRBJ1-4; D is ambiguous. The CDR3 spans 16 residues. Germline-derived CDR1 and CDR2 are MDHEN and SYDVKM. With 5 bases removed from V and 5 bases from J, the gap between germline ends came to 18 bases. CDR3 region: CASSTPRAEINEKLFF. DNA for the CDR3: TGTGCCAGCAGTACACCCCGTGCGGAGATAAATGAAAAACTGTTTTTT.

The V gene is TRBV5-5, the J gene TRBJ2-6; D remains unclear. CDR3 length equals 17 residues. The V and J ends lost 5 bases and 2 bases respectively, with 17 bases between them. Germline V gene sequence: CDR1 SGHKS, CDR2 YYEKEE (reference sequence). The CDR3 sequence is CASSLNSRVAGANVLTF. The CDR3 DNA sequence: TGTGCCAGCAGTTTGAATTCGAGAGTTGCTGGGGCCAACGTCCTGACTTTC.

V usage is TRBV9 and J usage is TRBJ2-7, with TRBD2 matching 10 bases. The CDR3 has 14 residues. V shed 0 bases and J 6 bases; nucleotides not matched to a gene: 3. Per germline, CDR1 SGDLS and CDR2 YYNGEE. The CDR3 sequence is CASSVGGLAIEQYF. The CDR3 DNA is TGTGCCAGCAGCGTAGGGGGACTAGCGATCGAGCAGTACTTC.

DNA of the CDR3: TGTGCCAGCTCGGACAGGGGGGATGAAGCTTTCTTT. It translates to CASSDRGDEAFF. The chain links TRBV27 to TRBJ1-1; 10 bases agree with TRBD1. Germline assignment: CDR1 MNHEY and CDR2 SMNVEV (reference sequence). There are 12 residues in the CDR3. With V trimmed by 8 bases and J by 7 bases, 4 bases remained unmatched.